What follows describes a single T cell receptor (beta chain). These data come from a study of control samples from healthy donors and cancer patients. CDR3 size: 14 residues. Per germline, CDR1 SGHRS and CDR2 YFSETQ. Trimming left V 7 bases short and J 0 bases short, with 12 bases between. Assay: immunoSEQ multiplex PCR; the TCRdb copy retains only in-frame clones and omits some. The sample carries about 130,000 clones, 75% to 95% recorded once. The genes are TRBV5-1 and TRBJ2-3; no clear D gene. The source is a man between 18 and 29 years old in good health. Sequenced: blood. CDR3 loop: CASSQRSSTDTQYF. The CDR3 DNA sequence: TGCGCCAGCTCCCAGCGTAGTAGCACAGATACGCAGTATTTT. The full variable domain, its missing parts supplied by reference TRBV5-1 and TRBJ2-3, is KAGVTQTPRYLIKTRGQQVTLSCSPISGHRSVSWYQQTPGQGLQFLFEYFSETQRNKGNFPGRFSGRQFSNSRSEMNVSTLELGDSALYLCASSQRSSTDTQYFGPGTRLTVL.